These 32 T cell receptor beta chains originate from one sample sequenced in a study of blood T cells in healthy people across ages. The authors ran a second PCR of 7 to 11 cycles using a sample-barcoded 5' primer and a J-beta primer mix. TCRdb reprocessed the 5' RACE reads with MiXCR, giving one entry per CDR3 protein. The sample contains about 680,000 distinct CDR3 sequences, 45% to 50% of which appear only once. The source material was blood. These receptors were obtained from a woman aged 55-70 years in good health.

The sample holds many counts of this clonotype. The V call is TRBV5-1, the J call TRBJ2-5; D might be TRBD2 (5 bases). V lost 3 bases and J lost 5, with 17 bases in between. Germline loops: CDR1 SGHRS, CDR2 YFSETQ. This CDR3 is built from 15 residues. The CDR3 spells CASSSSTYTGETQYF. For the CDR3, the DNA is TGCGCCAGCAGCTCGAGTACCTATACGGGGGAGACCCAGTACTTC.

This chain connects TRBV4-2 to TRBJ1-4; 7 nucleotides match TRBD1. The CDR3 runs 17 residues. Trimming removed 4 bases from V and 5 bases from J; junction bases left unmatched: 13. Germline lookup yields CDR1 LGHNA and CDR2 YNFKEQ. CDR3 DNA: TGTGCCAGCAGCCCAAGGGGGGGGACAGCCGAAAATGAAAAACTGTTTTTT. This codes for CASSPRGGTAENEKLFF.

The chain has TRBV5-1 and TRBJ1-1, with TRBD1 matching over 7 bases. Per germline, CDR1 SGHRS and CDR2 YFSETQ. The CDR3 consists of 16 residues. Trimming at V came to 3 bases and at J to 4 bases, leaving 12 bases not matched to a gene. Written as DNA, the CDR3 is TGCGCCAGCAGCTCGAGAGGGGCAGGGGGTGGCACTGAAGCTTTCTTT. Translation: CASSSRGAGGGTEAFF.

This clonotype was seen more than once but under ten times. The chain is built from TRBV29-1 and TRBJ2-3; 8 positions agree with TRBD1. This CDR3 is built from 13 residues. The trim removed 4 bases at V and 5 bases at J, leaving 5 bases unmatched. The germline V gene has CDR1 SQVTM and CDR2 ANQGSEA. CDR3 bases: TGCAGCGTTGCCCTGGACAGGGTAGATACGCAGTATTTT. The encoded protein is CSVALDRVDTQYF.

The chain couples TRBV6-2 or TRBV6-3 to TRBJ2-1; 13 bases fit TRBD2. This CDR3 contains 16 residues. V gave up 7 bases and J gave up 4 bases; unmatched junction bases: 7. Germline CDR1 reads MNHEY; CDR2 reads SVGEGT. As DNA, the CDR3 is TGTGCCAGCACCAGACTAGCGGGAGGCCTTTACAATGAGCAGTTCTTC. Protein: CASTRLAGGLYNEQFF.

The chain links TRBV6-1 to TRBJ2-3, with a weak D call TRBD2 (6 bases). This CDR3 has 16 amino acids. Germline CDR1 and CDR2: MNHNS and SASEGT. V was shortened by 3 bases and J by 3 bases, with 16 bases between the two germline ends. CDR3 loop: CASSDTRDWRTDTQYF. The CDR3 nucleotides read TGTGCCAGCAGTGACACCCGGGACTGGAGGACAGATACGCAGTATTTT.

The chain recombines TRBV11-2 with TRBJ2-1; D not certain. The better agreement between TRBJ2-7 and the DNA end casts doubt on the J call. The germline V gene encodes CDR1 SGHAT and CDR2 FQNNGV. The CDR3 loop spans 15 amino acids. In DNA form, the CDR3 reads TGTGCCAGCAGCCCGACAAGGAGCTCCTACAATGAGCAGTACTTC. It encodes CASSPTRSSYNEQYF.

Here the CDR3 DNA reads TGTGCCAGCAGCTTGGACAGGGGAAAAGGCGAGCAGTACTTC. Its translation: CASSLDRGKGEQYF. The rearrangement uses TRBV7-2 and TRBJ2-7, with 9 bases identical to TRBD1. The V segment lost 3 bases and the J segment 6 bases; nucleotides outside the gene matches: 6. This CDR3 has 14 amino acids. CDR1 is SGHTA, CDR2 FQGNSA, per germline. Complete variable domain (other parts from reference TRBV7-2 and TRBJ2-7): GAGVSQSPSNKVTEKGKDVELRCDPISGHTALYWYRQSLGQGLEFLIYFQGNSAPDKSGLPSDRFSAERTGGSVSTLTIQRTQQEDSAVYLCASSLDRGKGEQYFGPGTRLTVT.

The CDR3 region is CASSMTGSTEAFF. DNA for the CDR3: TGCGCCAGCAGCATGACAGGGTCCACTGAAGCTTTCTTT. V and J are TRBV5-1 and TRBJ1-1; 7 bases map to TRBD1. The CDR3 is 13 amino acids. Germline-derived CDR1 and CDR2 are SGHRS and YFSETQ. Unmatched junction bases numbered 4, after V lost 4 bases and J lost 4 bases. Looking up the rest from reference TRBV5-1 and TRBJ1-1 gives the full variable domain: KAGVTQTPRYLIKTRGQQVTLSCSPISGHRSVSWYQQTPGQGLQFLFEYFSETQRNKGNFPGRFSGRQFSNSRSEMNVSTLELGDSALYLCASSMTGSTEAFFGQGTRLTVV.

V is TRBV5-1 and J is TRBJ2-5; a possible D gene is TRBD1 (5 bases). The J call may be faulty, since TRBJ2-7 better matches the DNA end. The CDR3 runs 15 residues. Germline assignment: CDR1 SGHRS and CDR2 YFSETQ. This chain's CDR3 is CASSSSSPAGYEQYF. DNA for the CDR3: TGCGCCAGCAGCTCGTCGTCCCCCGCAGGGTACGAGCAGTACTTC.

The V call is TRBV24-1, the J call TRBJ2-7, with 9 nucleotides matching TRBD1. Unmatched junction bases numbered 5, after V lost 3 bases and J lost 3 bases. This CDR3 has 15 amino acids. Germline V CDR1 and CDR2: KGHDR, SFDVKD. CDR3 nucleotides: TGTGCCACCAGTGATCCCGGGACAGGGTACTACGAGCAGTACTTC. Amino acids: CATSDPGTGYYEQYF.

The chain recombines TRBV11-2 with TRBJ2-7, with 16 bases lining up with TRBD2. The CDR3 length is 14 residues. The germline V gene encodes CDR1 SGHAT and CDR2 FQNNGV. The ends lost 5 bases at V and 7 bases at J; junction bases unmatched: 2. The CDR3 reads CASSGTSGRVEQYF. The DNA of the CDR3 is TGTGCCAGCAGCGGGACTAGCGGGAGGGTTGAGCAGTACTTC.

The gene calls are TRBV7-2 and TRBJ1-6; tentatively, D is TRBD1 (6 bases). The CDR3 is made up of 15 amino acids. Germline CDR1 SGHTA, CDR2 FQGNSA. Trimming left V 4 bases short and J 7 bases short, with 14 bases between. CDR3 DNA sequence: TGTGCCAGCAGCTCCGTTGGACAGCCCAATTCACCCCTCCACTTT. Translation gives CASSSVGQPNSPLHF.

The genes are TRBV6-2 or TRBV6-3 and TRBJ1-1; no clear D gene. This CDR3 spans 13 amino acids. Trimming took off 7 bases at V and 1 base at J, with 10 bases between the two ends. Germline assignment: CDR1 MNHEY and CDR2 SVGEGT. The CDR3 coding sequence is TGTGCCAGCAATGGCGGGCAGAACACTGAAGCTTTCTTT. Its protein is CASNGGQNTEAFF.

V and J are TRBV29-1 and TRBJ1-2; D is possibly TRBD1 (5 bases). V lost 7 bases to trimming and J lost 2 bases, with 14 bases between them. The germline gives CDR1 SQVTM, CDR2 ANQGSEA. CDR3 size: 13 residues. DNA for the CDR3: TGCAGCGCCCAAGGACATCCCAACTATGGCTACACCTTC. Translating it yields CSAQGHPNYGYTF.

This chain connects TRBV28 to TRBJ2-1; 12 nucleotides match TRBD2. J gave up 6 bases and V 4 bases, and 4 bases lay outside the gene matches. CDR3 size: 15 residues. CDR1 and CDR2 from the germline V gene are MDHEN and SYDVKM. The DNA of the CDR3 is TGTGCCAGCAGTTCGACTAGCGGGAGACCCAATGAGCAGTTCTTC. It codes for CASSSTSGRPNEQFF. Together with reference TRBV28 and TRBJ2-1, the CDR3 gives the full variable domain: DVKVTQSSRYLVKRTGEKVFLECVQDMDHENMFWYRQDPGLGLRLIYFSYDVKMKEKGDIPEGYSVSREKKERFSLILESASTNQTSMYLCASSSTSGRPNEQFFGPGTRLTVL.

In its sample, this clonotype was seen many times. The chain joins TRBV25-1 to TRBJ2-1; D possibly corresponds to TRBD2 (5 bases). Trimming took off 4 bases at V and 4 bases at J, with 11 bases between the two ends. CDR3 size: 14 residues. Germline V gene lookup returns CDR1 MGHDK and CDR2 SYGVNS. The DNA of the CDR3 is TGTGCCAGCAGTGTGATGGGAGATTACAATGAGCAGTTCTTC. As protein: CASSVMGDYNEQFF.

Only a few counts were recorded for this clonotype. The J gene is TRBJ2-1, the V gene TRBV3-1; weak D call: TRBD2 (6 bases). Deletions cut 1 base from V and 7 bases from J, with 14 bases between. Germline CDR1 is LGHDT and CDR2 is YNNKEL (reference sequence). The CDR3 loop spans 15 amino acids. The chain's CDR3 is CASSQGLVPENEQFF. Written as DNA, the CDR3 is TGTGCCAGCAGCCAAGGACTAGTTCCGGAGAATGAGCAGTTCTTC.

The chain couples TRBV30 to TRBJ2-1; 7 positions agree with TRBD2. The CDR3 is made up of 16 amino acids. Germline values: CDR1 GTSNPN, CDR2 SVGIG (reference sequence). J was trimmed by 7 bases and V by 1 base; bases with no gene match: 13. This CDR3 is CAWSDPRVGLGNEQFF. CDR3 coding DNA: TGTGCCTGGAGTGACCCTCGCGTAGGACTAGGTAATGAGCAGTTCTTC. The full variable domain, its missing parts supplied by reference TRBV30 and TRBJ2-1, is SQTIHQWPATLVQPVGSPLSLECTVEGTSNPNLYWYRQAAGRGLQLLFYSVGIGQISSEVPQNLSASRPQDRQFILSSKKLLLSDSGFYLCAWSDPRVGLGNEQFFGPGTRLTVL.

The rearrangement uses TRBV5-1 and TRBJ1-2; 10 positions agree with TRBD1. This CDR3 has 16 amino acids. Germline CDR1 SGHRS, CDR2 YFSETQ. Trimming removed 0 bases from V and 8 bases from J; junction bases left unmatched: 10. CDR3 DNA: TGCGCCAGCAGCTTGGATGGGCGACAGGGGGCAGAAGGCTACACCTTC. It translates to CASSLDGRQGAEGYTF.

The CDR3 bases are TGTGCCAGCAGCCAAGAAGGGACAGGGGAACGGGAGACCCAGTACTTC. Its translation: CASSQEGTGERETQYF. The chain recombines TRBV3-1 with TRBJ2-5, with TRBD1 matching 10 bases. The CDR3 spans 16 residues. CDR1 and CDR2 from the germline V gene are LGHDT and YNNKEL (reference sequence). V dropped 0 bases and J dropped 5; count of bases not matched to a gene: 6.

This clonotype came up many times. J is TRBJ1-4 and V is TRBV5-4; D uncertain. The V end was cut by 2 bases, the J end by 0 bases, with 8 bases between. This CDR3 is built from 15 residues. CDR1 and CDR2 from the germline V gene are SGHNT and YYREEE (reference sequence). The DNA for the CDR3 is TGTGCCAGCAGCTTTGCCCACTCAACTAATGAAAAACTGTTTTTT. Its translation: CASSFAHSTNEKLFF. The variable domain in full, with the rest retrieved from reference TRBV5-4 and TRBJ1-4, is ETGVTQSPTHLIKTRGQQVTLRCSSQSGHNTVSWYQQALGQGPQFIFQYYREEENGRGNFPPRFSGLQFPNYSSELNVNALELDDSALYLCASSFAHSTNEKLFFGSGTQLSVL.

There are a few counts of this clonotype. V usage is TRBV7-2 and J usage is TRBJ2-5, with 7 bases identical to TRBD1. The CDR3 spans 13 residues. CDR1 is SGHTA, CDR2 FQGNSA, per germline. V gave up 5 bases and J gave up 11 bases; unmatched junction bases: 11. CDR3 nucleotide sequence: TGTGCCAGCAGCACCTCGACAGGGAGAGAGCAGTACTTC. Residues: CASSTSTGREQYF.

This clonotype was counted many times. The genes are TRBV5-1 and TRBJ2-5; D might be TRBD2 (5 bases). Trimming removed 0 bases from V and 3 bases from J, with 6 bases in between. The CDR3 covers 13 residues. Germline V gene lookup returns CDR1 SGHRS and CDR2 YFSETQ. The CDR3 region is CASSLGAEETQYF. Written as DNA, the CDR3 is TGCGCCAGCAGCTTGGGAGCGGAAGAGACCCAGTACTTC.

There are many counts of this clonotype. The V call is TRBV4-3, the J call TRBJ1-2; D not resolved. Germline CDR1 LGHNA, CDR2 YSLEER. Trimming removed 0 bases from V and 7 bases from J, with 9 bases in between. This CDR3 region has 13 residues. The CDR3 spells CASSQELESGYTF. Written as DNA, the CDR3 is TGCGCCAGCAGCCAAGAGTTGGAGTCTGGCTACACCTTC.

The rearrangement uses TRBV7-9 and TRBJ2-2, with TRBD1 matching 9 bases. V was clipped by 3 bases and J by 7 bases; unmatched bases: 6. The V gene's germline CDR1 is SEHNR and CDR2 FQNEAQ (reference sequence). The CDR3 consists of 15 residues. CDR3 in DNA: TGTGCCAGCAGCTTGGACAGGGGCTTTTTCGGGGAGCTGTTTTTT. Translated: CASSLDRGFFGELFF. Full variable domain (missing parts from reference TRBV7-9 and TRBJ2-2): DTGVSQNPRHKITKRGQNVTFRCDPISEHNRLYWYRQTLGQGPEFLTYFQNEAQLEKSRLLSDRFSAERPKGSFSTLEIQRTEQGDSAMYLCASSLDRGFFGELFFGEGSRLTVL.

The chain couples TRBV7-2 to TRBJ2-4; 7 bases align to TRBD1. The J call may not be correct, given that the DNA end is closer to TRBJ2-7. CDR1 is SGHTA, CDR2 FQGNSA, per germline. The CDR3 spans 16 residues. DNA for the CDR3: TGTGCCAGCAGCCCGCGACAGGGCCATCGAGAGGACGAGCAGTACTTC. Residues: CASSPRQGHREDEQYF.

This clonotype was observed a few times. The chain recombines TRBV3-1 with TRBJ2-1; TRBD2 matches at 12 bases. V dropped 4 bases and J dropped 7; count of bases not matched to a gene: 8. This CDR3 is 16 amino acids long. Germline V gene data show CDR1 as LGHDT and CDR2 as YNNKEL (reference sequence). CDR3 loop: CASSRITGTSGNEQFF. Written as DNA, the CDR3 is TGTGCCAGCAGCCGCATCACCGGGACTAGCGGGAATGAGCAGTTCTTC.

The chain links TRBV29-1 to TRBJ2-5; 12 nucleotides match TRBD2. The CDR3 totals 15 residues. The V segment lost 2 bases and the J segment 11 bases; nucleotides outside the gene matches: 12. The germline CDR1 and CDR2 sequences are SQVTM and ANQGSEA. The CDR3 region is CSVEPLAGGRDEQYF. Here the CDR3 DNA reads TGCAGCGTTGAACCCCTAGCGGGAGGGAGGGATGAGCAGTACTTC.

J is TRBJ2-1 and V is TRBV7-7; TRBD2 aligns across 14 bases. The DNA matches TRBJ2-7 better at its end, which makes the J call doubtful. The V gene's germline CDR1 is SSHAT and CDR2 FNYEAQ (reference sequence). The CDR3 has 18 residues. CDR3 bases: TGTGCCAGCAGCCCCTCTCGACTAGCGGGAGGGCCAAACAATGAGCAGTACTTC. Translating gives CASSPSRLAGGPNNEQYF.

V and J are TRBV7-9 and TRBJ2-1; D is possibly TRBD1 (7 bases). Trimming removed 7 bases at V and 1 base at J, with 14 bases between. This CDR3 is 15 amino acids long. Germline V lookup: CDR1 SEHNR, CDR2 FQNEAQ (reference sequence). The CDR3 sequence is CASNPAGGSYNEQFF. CDR3 in DNA: TGTGCCAGCAACCCTGCAGGGGGGTCCTACAATGAGCAGTTCTTC.

The chain uses TRBV9 and TRBJ1-2; 7 bases match TRBD1. The CDR3 extends over 15 amino acids. Trimming removed 3 bases from V and 5 bases from J; junction bases left unmatched: 10. Germline-derived CDR1 and CDR2 are SGDLS and YYNGEE. CDR3 amino acids: CASSEDRPGAYGYTF. CDR3 nucleotides: TGTGCCAGCAGCGAGGACAGGCCAGGGGCTTATGGCTACACCTTC.